The 17 T cell receptor beta chains reported below all come from one sample, sequenced in a study of T cell responses to AZD1222 COVID-19 vaccine. Clones were read by immunoSEQ multiplex PCR, and TCRdb kept only the in-frame ones, dropping some. The data hold just under 55,000 clones, with 70% to 90% observed a single time. This material consisted of peripheral blood, taken on day 0 of AZD1222 vaccination. The receptors stem from an adult in good health.

The J gene is TRBJ1-2, the V gene TRBV7-8, with no clear D. V lost 1 base, J lost 4 bases, and 13 bases lay in between. CDR1 and CDR2 (germline): SGHVS, FQNEAQ. The CDR3 is made up of 15 amino acids. The CDR3 sequence: CASSLVHSNAYGYTF. CDR3 sequence (DNA): TGTGCCAGCAGCTTAGTTCACAGCAATGCCTATGGCTACACCTTC.

The chain couples TRBV11-2 to TRBJ2-1, with TRBD2 identical over 12 bases. Germline V gene data show CDR1 as SGHAT and CDR2 as FQNNGV. After removal of 5 bases from V and 6 bases from J, the junction contained 8 bases not matched to a gene. This CDR3 comprises 16 residues. The CDR3 DNA reads as TGTGCCAGCAGCCCCCTAGCGGGAGGGCCAGGCAATGAGCAGTTCTTC. It is translated as CASSPLAGGPGNEQFF.

The V call is TRBV28, the J call TRBJ1-1; 7 bases map to TRBD1. Germline V CDR1 and CDR2: MDHEN, SYDVKM. V was pared by 5 bases and J by 5 bases, with 8 bases of the junction left unmatched. The CDR3 contains 14 residues. CDR3 DNA: TGTGCCAGCAGTCCCCGACAGGGAAGGACTGAAGCTTTCTTT. This gives the protein CASSPRQGRTEAFF. The full variable domain, in which reference TRBV28 and TRBJ1-1 provide the parts outside the CDR3, is DVKVTQSSRYLVKRTGEKVFLECVQDMDHENMFWYRQDPGLGLRLIYFSYDVKMKEKGDIPEGYSVSREKKERFSLILESASTNQTSMYLCASSPRQGRTEAFFGQGTRLTVV.

The J gene is TRBJ2-3, the V gene TRBV16; D not certain. The CDR3 extends over 18 amino acids. Trimming pared 1 base from V and 0 bases from J, leaving 17 bases between. The germline CDR1 and CDR2 sequences are KGHSY and FQNENV. The CDR3 sequence is CASSQFADGQFSTDTQYF. DNA for the CDR3: TGTGCCAGCAGCCAATTCGCCGACGGGCAGTTTAGCACAGATACGCAGTATTTT.

The gene calls are TRBV28 and TRBJ1-5; a possible D gene is TRBD1 (6 bases). The V gene's germline CDR1 is MDHEN and CDR2 SYDVKM. The CDR3 length is 17 residues. Deletions cut 4 bases from V and 5 bases from J, with 21 bases between. CDR3 coding DNA: TGTGCCAGCAGTTCAGTGGACAGCCCAGTTGGGTATCAGCCCCAGCATTTT. Translation gives CASSSVDSPVGYQPQHF.

This clone was counted a few times. The V call is TRBV7-9, the J call TRBJ1-4; no clear D. Germline V gene data show CDR1 as SEHNR and CDR2 as FQNEAQ (reference sequence). The CDR3 is made up of 14 amino acids. Trimming took off 1 base at V and 2 bases at J, with 5 bases between the two ends. The CDR3 protein is CASSLGATNEKLFF. The CDR3 DNA is TGTGCCAGCAGCTTAGGGGCGACTAATGAAAAACTGTTTTTT.

This chain connects TRBV29-1 to TRBJ2-1, with D unresolved. V was trimmed by 8 bases and J by 7 bases, leaving 12 bases between them. CDR1 SQVTM and CDR2 ANQGSEA come from the germline V gene. The CDR3 covers 11 residues. Here the CDR3 reads CSSGLNNEQFF. CDR3 DNA sequence: TGCAGCTCCGGCCTTAATAATGAGCAGTTCTTC.

This chain connects TRBV19 to TRBJ2-7, with 9 positions matching TRBD1. Germline CDR1 and CDR2: LNHDA and SQIVND (reference sequence). There are 13 residues in the CDR3. V lost 6 bases, J lost 0 bases, and 0 bases stayed unmatched. The CDR3 is CASRDRGSYEQYF. The CDR3 region has the DNA TGTGCCAGTAGGGACAGGGGCTCCTACGAGCAGTACTTC.

This chain uses TRBV10-3 with TRBJ1-1; TRBD1 matches 8 bases. CDR1 is ENHRY and CDR2 is SYGVKD in the germline V gene. The CDR3 loop spans 13 amino acids. The V and J ends lost 8 bases and 5 bases, in that order; junction bases with no gene match: 7. The CDR3 nucleotides read TGTGCCATCCGACAGGGGCCAACTACTGAAGCTTTCTTT. It encodes CAIRQGPTTEAFF.

The rearrangement links TRBV10-3 to TRBJ1-1, with a weak D call TRBD1 (6 bases). V was clipped by 0 bases and J by 0 bases, with 11 bases between them. This CDR3 contains 16 residues. Germline-derived CDR1 and CDR2 are ENHRY and SYGVKD. The CDR3 here is CAISESRGSMNTEAFF. CDR3 sequence (DNA): TGTGCCATCAGTGAGTCCAGGGGCAGCATGAACACTGAAGCTTTCTTT.

In nucleotides, the CDR3 is TGTGCCAGCAGCTGGGGGCAGAACACCGGGGAGCTGTTTTTT. Translated: CASSWGQNTGELFF. The chain has TRBV2 and TRBJ2-2; tentatively, D is TRBD1 (6 bases). The CDR3 length is 14 residues. Per germline, CDR1 SNHLY and CDR2 FYNNEI. The V end lost 6 bases, the J end lost 1 base, and 9 bases lay between the germline ends.

The V call is TRBV28, the J call TRBJ2-7, with D uncertain. CDR1 is MDHEN, CDR2 SYDVKM, per germline. Trimming took off 9 bases at V and 3 bases at J, with 9 bases between the two ends. The CDR3 is 11 amino acids. The CDR3 loop reads CASTTGYEQYF. CDR3 DNA sequence: TGTGCCAGTACCACTGGCTACGAGCAGTACTTC.

This clone was observed a handful of times. The V and J genes are TRBV19 and TRBJ1-2, with D unclear. Per germline, CDR1 LNHDA and CDR2 SQIVND (reference sequence). The V gene lost 8 bases and the J gene lost 10 bases, with 20 bases spanning the gap. The CDR3 has 13 amino acids. The CDR3 sequence is CASWTGAHHAYTF. The DNA for the CDR3 is TGTGCCAGTTGGACGGGAGCCCATCACGCCTACACCTTC.

Written as DNA, the CDR3 is TGTGCCAGCAGCCCTGGGGGGGGCTACAATGAGCAGTTCTTC. This encodes CASSPGGGYNEQFF. This chain joins TRBV7-3 and TRBJ2-1; 7 positions agree with TRBD2. This CDR3 has 14 amino acids. Per germline, CDR1 SGHTA and CDR2 FQGTGA. V shed 5 bases, J shed 3 bases, and the junction held 4 bases outside the gene matches.

The rearrangement links TRBV11-2 to TRBJ1-1; D perhaps matches TRBD1 (6 bases). This CDR3 is 15 amino acids long. The germline CDR1 and CDR2 sequences are SGHAT and FQNNGV. Deletions cut 1 base from V and 0 bases from J, with 9 bases between. The CDR3 sequence: CASSLGGQVNTEAFF. In DNA, the CDR3 is TGTGCCAGCAGCTTAGGGGGACAAGTGAACACTGAAGCTTTCTTT.

With respect to this clone: Its ends do not fully match the called genes, so a read error is possible. The chain carries TRBV5-4 and TRBJ1-1; 9 bases agree with TRBD1. CDR1 and CDR2 (germline): SGHNT, YYREEE (reference sequence). There are 16 residues in the CDR3. CDR3 in amino acids: CASRLGQGKVNTEAFF. The CDR3 DNA reads as TGTGCCAGCAGGTTGGGACAGGGCAAAGTGAACACTGAAGCTTTCTTT.

V usage is TRBV28 and J usage is TRBJ1-2, with 8 bases matching TRBD1. The length of the CDR3 is 15 residues. The trim removed 5 bases at V and 0 bases at J, leaving 5 bases unmatched. Germline lookup yields CDR1 MDHEN and CDR2 SYDVKM. The chain's CDR3 is CASSVRTGPNYGYTF. The CDR3 nucleotides are TGTGCCAGCAGTGTCAGGACAGGGCCTAACTATGGCTACACCTTC.